Below, 6 T cell receptor beta chains from the same sample are listed, as sequenced in a study of blood T cell repertoires in COVID-19. The protocol was immunoSEQ multiplex PCR, while the TCRdb copy is restricted to in-frame clones and leaves out a portion. This sample has 200,000 to 300,000 clones, with 85% to 95% found just once. Input material: peripheral blood. These receptors all stem from a man between 25 and 39 years old with COVID-19, enrolled during active disease.

The sample holds one count of this clone. This sequence joins TRBV19 and TRBJ2-5, with D possibly matching TRBD2 (6 bases). With 7 bases removed from V and 4 bases from J, the gap between germline ends came to 19 bases. This CDR3 region has 15 residues. Germline CDR1 and CDR2: LNHDA and SQIVND (reference sequence). The CDR3 is CASNIAGGRGETQYF. Here the CDR3 DNA reads TGTGCCAGTAACATCGCCGGGGGAAGGGGAGAGACCCAGTACTTC.

The gene calls are TRBV6-5 and TRBJ1-2; D uncertain. CDR1 is MNHEY and CDR2 is SVGAGI in the germline V gene. V lost 6 bases and J lost 3, with 14 bases in between. The CDR3 has 14 residues. The CDR3 sequence: CASRPPMKDYGYTF. The CDR3 DNA is TGTGCCAGCAGGCCTCCTATGAAAGACTATGGCTACACCTTC.

This sequence joins TRBV28 and TRBJ1-6, with 7 bases lining up with TRBD1. V was clipped by 6 bases and J by 8 bases; unmatched bases: 10. From germline, CDR1 is MDHEN and CDR2 SYDVKM. This CDR3 is 15 amino acids long. The CDR3: CASRTDRAGHSPLHF. The CDR3 DNA sequence: TGTGCCAGCAGAACCGACAGGGCTGGGCATTCACCCCTCCACTTT. Looking up the rest from reference TRBV28 and TRBJ1-6 gives the full variable domain: DVKVTQSSRYLVKRTGEKVFLECVQDMDHENMFWYRQDPGLGLRLIYFSYDVKMKEKGDIPEGYSVSREKKERFSLILESASTNQTSMYLCASRTDRAGHSPLHFGNGTRLTVT.

The rearrangement joins TRBV29-1 to TRBJ1-2; D might be TRBD1 (6 bases). V lost 2 bases and J 4 bases, leaving 14 bases between the germline ends. In germline, CDR1 is SQVTM, CDR2 ANQGSEA. This CDR3 has 14 residues. The CDR3 bases are TGCAGCGTTGAAACGGGGGGCGGAGGCTATGGCTACACCTTC. Encoded protein: CSVETGGGGYGYTF.

The chain carries TRBV28 and TRBJ1-4, with D possibly being TRBD1 (5 bases). CDR1 and CDR2 from the germline V gene are MDHEN and SYDVKM. The CDR3 consists of 14 residues. The germline V and J ends were trimmed by 5 bases and 8 bases, with 15 bases remaining between them. As DNA, the CDR3 is TGTGCCAGCAGTACGTTCATCAAGGGGGAAAAACTGTTTTTT. Protein sequence: CASSTFIKGEKLFF. Supplemented by reference TRBV28 and TRBJ1-4, the full variable domain reads DVKVTQSSRYLVKRTGEKVFLECVQDMDHENMFWYRQDPGLGLRLIYFSYDVKMKEKGDIPEGYSVSREKKERFSLILESASTNQTSMYLCASSTFIKGEKLFFGSGTQLSVL.

V and J are TRBV9 and TRBJ1-1; TRBD1 aligns across 7 bases. Germline CDR1 SGDLS, CDR2 YYNGEE. The CDR3 spans 15 residues. The V and J ends lost 4 bases and 7 bases, in that order; junction bases with no gene match: 13. The CDR3 is CASSPTASGGHEAFF. Written as DNA, the CDR3 is TGTGCCAGCAGCCCAACCGCCTCAGGGGGGCATGAAGCTTTCTTT. The whole variable domain, filled in from reference TRBV9 and TRBJ1-1, reads DSGVTQTPKHLITATGQRVTLRCSPRSGDLSVYWYQQSLDQGLQFLIQYYNGEERAKGNILERFSAQQFPDLHSELNLSSLELGDSALYFCASSPTASGGHEAFFGQGTRLTVV.